This T cell receptor beta chain stems from a study of graft-versus-host responses after intestinal transplantation. TCRdb keeps only in-frame clones here, not all; method: immunoSEQ multiplex PCR. Among about 7,400 clones listed, under 70% were seen once. The V end was cut by 4 bases, the J end by 0 bases, with 9 bases between. Germline V gene sequence: CDR1 SQVTM, CDR2 ANQGSEA. The CDR3 sequence is 13 residues long. The graft tissue was processed, and this released both intraepithelial and lamina propria lymphocytes. The receptor comes from a human patient who received an intestinal transplant, so some T cells may come from the graft donor. Sequenced here: ileum tissue, sampled around 50 days after transplant. This chain joins TRBV29-1 and TRBJ1-1, with D unclear. This CDR3 reads CSVVLSVNTEAFF. For the CDR3, the DNA is TGCAGCGTTGTACTCAGCGTGAACACTGAAGCTTTCTTT.